This TCR beta chain was found in a study of identical twins' blood T cells (dated by TCRdb to the early 2010s). With respect to the entire study: Some 51 million Illumina reads were obtained across roughly 12 libraries, comprising six alpha-chain and six beta-chain libraries. To assess how genetics influences repertoire formation, the study used next-generation sequencing to compare the TCR alpha and beta chain repertoires of three pairs of monozygous twins. What the authors observed across the whole study: Environmental influences could not be excluded as an explanation for twin similarity, since twins were reared together. Validation by independent studies was stated to be required for the proposed role of the TCRalpha J segment in MHC recognition during thymic selection. Looking at the most abundant TCRbeta clonotypes, every donor had more CDR3 sequences in common with her twin than with unrelated donors. The count of CDR3 clonotypes shared by two donors depended mainly on the product of the two donors' cloneset sizes, and twins did not clearly depart from this trend. Twin pairs were reported to be markedly more alike in V gene usage than unrelated donors were, even when looking at non-selected out-of-frame TCRbeta clonotypes.

This clonotype occurred many times. Its antigen remains undetermined. Base qualities are missing; no much larger clone stands one base away. The donors were six healthy women who made up three monozygous twin pairs. All three twin pairs had been raised together and were thought likely to have encountered the same vaccines and infectious agents. RNA was isolated from peripheral blood mononuclear cells and used to prepare TCR cDNA libraries. The library was prepared using 5' RACE. Sequenced on an Illumina Genome Analyzer IIx. The RNA-based TCR cDNA libraries were made using a previously described protocol that was modified in several ways. To prevent cross-contamination, sample-specific barcodes were added to both ends of each TCR cDNA library during cDNA synthesis and amplification. The study's processing was this. Each library contained roughly 2.2 to 4 million CDR3-containing reads, and somewhere between about 100,000 and nearly 550,000 clonotypes were identified for each individual. After reads with improper barcode index combinations were thrown out, a cloneset for each library was built using the MiTCR software. While assembling CDR3 clonotypes, MiTCR corrected PCR and sequencing errors and either filtered or rescued low-quality reads. Artificial out-of-frame clonotypes were removed by being mapped to in-frame sequences, with one indel in the CDR3 allowed. Similarity of V and J gene usage between donors was measured as Jensen-Shannon divergence divided by mean entropy. TCRdb reprocessing: public reads trimmed at Q25 with fastp, clones called with MiXCR, in-frame beta chains kept. Every distinct CDR3 protein forms one entry, paired with its most common genes and DNA. These V and J calls rely on TCRdb rather than the paper's analysis. The sample table contains a few hundred thousand distinct CDR3 sequences; only one count was recorded for 28% of them. In total, the top ten clones hold approximately 6.6% of the sample.

The receptor was derived from a woman aged 18-55 years in good health. Sample: PBMCs.

The bases are TGTGCCACGACTTCCGGGGGCCCTGAAGCTTTCTTT. It translates to CATTSGGPEAFF. The chain uses TRBV12-3 or TRBV12-4 and TRBJ1-1, with a tentative D gene TRBD1 over 6 matching bases. V sheds 10 bases and J sheds 6 bases, leaving 15 bases between their ends. The CDR3 starts with the cysteine, ends with the phenylalanine, and has 12 residues. The only DNA kept is the CDR3, 36 bases in frame from the first base.